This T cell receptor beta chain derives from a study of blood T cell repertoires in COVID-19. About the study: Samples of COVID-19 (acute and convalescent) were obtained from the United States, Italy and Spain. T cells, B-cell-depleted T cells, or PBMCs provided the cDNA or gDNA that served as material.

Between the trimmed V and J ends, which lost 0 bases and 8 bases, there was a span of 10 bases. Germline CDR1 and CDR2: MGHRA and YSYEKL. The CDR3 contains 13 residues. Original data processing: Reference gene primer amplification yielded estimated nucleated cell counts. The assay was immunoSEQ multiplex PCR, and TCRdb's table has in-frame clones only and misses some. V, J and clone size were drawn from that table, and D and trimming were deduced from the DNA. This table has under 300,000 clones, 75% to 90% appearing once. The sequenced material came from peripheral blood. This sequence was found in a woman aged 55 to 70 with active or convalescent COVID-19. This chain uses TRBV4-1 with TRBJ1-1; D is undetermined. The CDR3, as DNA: TGCGCCAGCAGCCAAGAGCGGGTGCGAGAAGCTTTCTTT. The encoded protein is CASSQERVREAFF.